These 25 T cell receptor beta chains originate from one sample sequenced in a study of blood T cell repertoires in COVID-19. Data came from immunoSEQ multiplex PCR; TCRdb stores just in-frame clones and leaves some out. The sample records about 21,000 clones, 70% to 90% being singletons. Sequencing was done on a sample of peripheral blood. Every receptor here comes from a human donor with active COVID-19. The donor label of this sample is uncertain.

The genes are TRBV5-1 and TRBJ1-2, with D hard to call. Germline V gives CDR1 SGHRS, CDR2 YFSETQ. V lost 4 bases to trimming and J lost 3 bases, with 10 bases between them. CDR3 length: 13 residues. The CDR3 region has the DNA TGCGCCAGCAGCCTAGAGGTCCACTATGGCTACACCTTC. Protein product: CASSLEVHYGYTF.

The chain uses TRBV7-2 and TRBJ2-7; perhaps TRBD2 as D (6 bases). V was cut by 2 bases and J by 10 bases, with 12 bases left in between. The length of the CDR3 is 12 residues. The germline V gene encodes CDR1 SGHTA and CDR2 FQGNSA. For the CDR3, the DNA is TGTGCCAGCAGCTTAAGTGGCGGGGTACAGTACTTC. It is translated as CASSLSGGVQYF.

The chain has TRBV18 and TRBJ2-3; D is possibly TRBD2 (5 bases). The ends were cut back, 0 bases at V and 2 bases at J, with 15 bases in the middle. The CDR3 has 17 amino acids. CDR1 KGHSH and CDR2 LQKENI come from the germline V gene. CDR3 nucleotide sequence: TGTGCCAGCTCACCACCCGTTGGGCGGGTAAACACAGATACGCAGTATTTT. Translation gives CASSPPVGRVNTDTQYF.

This chain links TRBV3-1 (or the pseudogene TRBV3-2) with TRBJ1-6; TRBD1 aligns across 7 bases. Per germline, CDR1 LGHDT and CDR2 YNNKEL (reference sequence). The CDR3 spans 15 residues. With 2 bases clipped from V and 7 bases from J, the junction kept 5 bases outside the gene matches. Written as DNA, the CDR3 is TGTGCCAGCAGCCAATCCGGGACAGACAATTCACCCCTCCACTTT. Its translation: CASSQSGTDNSPLHF.

This clone came up once. The gene calls are TRBV3-1 (or the pseudogene TRBV3-2) and TRBJ1-1, with 10 positions matching TRBD1. V lost 3 bases and J lost 4; bases outside the gene matches: 5. CDR1 LGHDT and CDR2 YNNKEL come from the germline V gene (reference sequence). CDR3 length equals 15 residues. CDR3 in DNA: TGTGCCAGCAGCCAGGGACAGGGGTTTGGCACTGAAGCTTTCTTT. Translating it yields CASSQGQGFGTEAFF.

This clone was counted once. The CDR3 reads CASRGPGEGYEQFF. The CDR3 DNA follows: TGTGCCAGCAGGGGCCCAGGGGAGGGCTATGAGCAGTTCTTC. The gene calls are TRBV7-2 and TRBJ2-1; possibly TRBD2 for D (7 bases). Germline assignment: CDR1 SGHTA and CDR2 FQGNSA. This CDR3 has 14 residues. V was clipped by 6 bases and J by 8 bases, with 17 bases between them.

The chain combines TRBV5-1 with TRBJ1-4, with D perhaps TRBD1 (6 bases). The germline gives CDR1 SGHRS, CDR2 YFSETQ. The CDR3 runs to 16 residues. Trimming took off 0 bases at V and 0 bases at J, with 9 bases between the two ends. The CDR3 bases are TGCGCCAGCAGCTTGGGGGGGCGAGCAACTAATGAAAAACTGTTTTTT. Its protein product is CASSLGGRATNEKLFF.

This clone appeared a single time. The V and J genes are TRBV2 and TRBJ2-3; perhaps TRBD2 as D (5 bases). Trimming removed 10 bases from V and 2 bases from J, with 10 bases in between. Germline V lookup: CDR1 SNHLY, CDR2 FYNNEI. The CDR3 is 12 amino acids. CDR3 residues: CAIGLFTDTQYF. CDR3 in DNA: TGTGCCATCGGACTCTTCACAGATACGCAGTATTTT.

The chain carries TRBV6-6 and TRBJ1-1; tentatively, D is TRBD1 (5 bases). CDR3 length: 14 amino acids. V was shortened by 5 bases and J by 1 base, with 11 bases between the two germline ends. Germline loops: CDR1 MNHNY, CDR2 SVGAGI (reference sequence). The CDR3 spells CASSPPGGNTEAFF. The CDR3 region has the DNA TGTGCCAGCAGTCCCCCGGGGGGGAACACTGAAGCTTTCTTT.

The chain has TRBV18 and TRBJ2-7; TRBD1 matches 12 bases. Trimming removed 6 bases from V and 6 bases from J; junction bases left unmatched: 6. The length of the CDR3 is 14 residues. Per germline, CDR1 KGHSH and CDR2 LQKENI. CDR3 coding DNA: TGTGCCAGCTCCTCCGGGACAGGGGGCTCCGAGCAGTACTTC. Protein sequence: CASSSGTGGSEQYF.

The V and J genes are TRBV14 and TRBJ2-3; TRBD2 matches 8 bases. Looked up from germline, CDR1 is SGHDN and CDR2 is FVKESK. The CDR3 runs to 15 residues. With 4 bases clipped from V and 5 bases from J, the junction kept 8 bases outside the gene matches. The CDR3, as DNA: TGTGCCAGCAGCCCGGATGCCGGGGGGGGAGATACGCAGTATTTT. Residues: CASSPDAGGGDTQYF.

CDR3 bases: TGTGCCAGCGGCCCCCCCTACGAGCAGTACTTC. Its translation is CASGPPYEQYF. The rearrangement uses TRBV2 and TRBJ2-7; D remains unclear. Germline V lookup: CDR1 SNHLY, CDR2 FYNNEI. Trimming stripped 8 bases from V and 2 bases from J, with 7 bases between. The CDR3 runs to 11 residues.

CDR3 nucleotide sequence: TGCGCCAGCAGCCAAGATCCGGGGAGACCTGAAGCTTTCTTT. Translated, it gives CASSQDPGRPEAFF. The chain joins TRBV4-3 to TRBJ1-1; the D is unclear. The germline V gene encodes CDR1 LGHNA and CDR2 YSLEER. The CDR3 runs 14 residues. The V gene lost 0 bases and the J gene lost 6 bases, with 11 bases spanning the gap.

The chain uses TRBV27 and TRBJ1-1; TRBD1 agrees at 7 bases. The germline CDR1 and CDR2 sequences are MNHEY and SMNVEV (reference sequence). The CDR3 loop spans 14 amino acids. The trim removed 5 bases at V and 7 bases at J, leaving 10 bases unmatched. The CDR3: CASSADRFSDEAFF. DNA for the CDR3: TGTGCCAGCAGTGCGGACAGGTTCTCTGATGAAGCTTTCTTT.

V is TRBV7-8 and J is TRBJ1-2; D is perhaps TRBD1 (5 bases). Trimming took off 1 base at V and 5 bases at J, with 20 bases between the two ends. Germline lookup yields CDR1 SGHVS and CDR2 FQNEAQ. The CDR3 runs to 17 residues. The CDR3 here is CASSLGATGVLRYGYTF. In DNA form, the CDR3 reads TGTGCCAGCAGCTTAGGGGCAACGGGGGTCCTTAGATATGGCTACACCTTC.

This clone was seen a single time. The chain carries TRBV10-3 and TRBJ1-5; a weak D match, TRBD1 (6 bases). Germline V gene sequence: CDR1 ENHRY, CDR2 SYGVKD. Deletions cut 6 bases from V and 1 base from J, with 13 bases between. The length of the CDR3 is 15 residues. This CDR3 is CAIRATGLSNQPQHF. The CDR3 nucleotides are TGTGCCATCAGGGCTACAGGGTTGAGCAATCAGCCCCAGCATTTT.

This chain joins TRBV10-3 and TRBJ1-3, with a possible D match to TRBD1 (5 bases). The germline V gene has CDR1 ENHRY and CDR2 SYGVKD. V was clipped by 10 bases and J by 0 bases, with 10 bases between them. The CDR3 is 13 amino acids. This CDR3 is CATQGFSGNTIYF. The CDR3 DNA sequence: TGTGCCACTCAGGGTTTCTCTGGAAACACCATATATTTT.

The CDR3 DNA reads as TGTGCCAGCAGCCGGGGACACCGCGTAAGCTCTGGGGCCAACGTCCTGACTTTC. Residues: CASSRGHRVSSGANVLTF. V and J are TRBV4-2 and TRBJ2-6; TRBD1 might be the D (6 bases). The V gene lost 4 bases and the J gene lost 0 bases, with 16 bases spanning the gap. Germline V CDR1 and CDR2: LGHNA, YNFKEQ. The CDR3 consists of 18 residues.

The chain is built from TRBV4-1 and TRBJ2-1; 10 bases align to TRBD2. The germline V gene has CDR1 MGHRA and CDR2 YSYEKL. The length of the CDR3 is 17 residues. V lost 4 bases, J lost 5 bases, and 11 bases stayed unmatched. The CDR3 DNA reads as TGCGCCAGCAGCCCTAATTTAGCGGGGGGTAGCCACAATGAGCAGTTCTTC. Translation: CASSPNLAGGSHNEQFF.

This chain joins TRBV9 and TRBJ1-2; D is perhaps TRBD1 (5 bases). V lost 0 bases to trimming and J lost 0 bases, with 12 bases between them. CDR1 is SGDLS, CDR2 YYNGEE, per germline. The CDR3 is 16 residues long. CDR3 sequence (DNA): TGTGCCAGCAGCGTAGGTCCAACAGGCTCTAACTATGGCTACACCTTC. Amino acids: CASSVGPTGSNYGYTF.

The rearrangement links TRBV5-1 to TRBJ2-3, with 10 bases matching TRBD2. V lost 4 bases and J lost 3; bases outside the gene matches: 14. The CDR3 totals 18 residues. CDR1 and CDR2 (germline): SGHRS, YFSETQ. This CDR3 reads CASSPRAGGPSATDTQYF. In DNA, the CDR3 is TGCGCCAGCAGCCCGCGAGCGGGGGGGCCGTCCGCAACAGATACGCAGTATTTT.

This chain links TRBV4-1 with TRBJ2-1; TRBD2 matches at 12 bases. Per the germline V gene, CDR1 is MGHRA and CDR2 is YSYEKL. V lost 3 bases, J lost 5 bases, and 2 bases stayed unmatched. This CDR3 has 15 residues. CDR3 amino acids: CASSQGLAGDNEQFF. CDR3 DNA: TGCGCCAGCAGCCAGGGACTAGCGGGCGACAATGAGCAGTTCTTC.

V is TRBV19 and J is TRBJ1-5, with 9 positions matching TRBD1. Trimming cost V 3 bases and J 6 bases; bases outside gene matches: 6. There are 15 residues in the CDR3. Germline CDR1 is LNHDA and CDR2 is SQIVND (reference sequence). The CDR3 region is CASSIAQGAFQPQHF. The CDR3 coding sequence is TGTGCCAGTAGTATCGCACAGGGGGCTTTTCAGCCCCAGCATTTT.

The chain joins TRBV3-1 (or the pseudogene TRBV3-2) to TRBJ1-2; 9 nucleotides match TRBD1. The CDR3 contains 13 residues. The J segment lost 8 bases and the V segment lost 3 bases, leaving 4 bases of the junction unmatched. Germline loops: CDR1 LGHDT, CDR2 YNNKEL (reference sequence). The CDR3 protein is CASSHITGGGYTF. The CDR3, as DNA: TGTGCCAGCAGCCACATAACAGGGGGCGGCTACACCTTC.

The chain is built from TRBV5-5 and TRBJ2-5; the match to TRBD1 covers 9 bases. Germline V gene lookup returns CDR1 SGHKS and CDR2 YYEKEE (reference sequence). Germline trimming cut 4 bases from V and 5 bases from J; bases unmatched to any gene: 3. The CDR3 sequence is 13 residues long. Written as DNA, the CDR3 is TGTGCCAGCAGCGTTGGACAGGGGGAGACCCAGTACTTC. Translating it yields CASSVGQGETQYF.